This entry concerns a single TCR beta chain. The sample originates from a study of T cells in tumors after PD-1 blockade. TCRdb's copy holds only in-frame clones and misses some; the assay was immunoSEQ multiplex PCR. The table lists about 5,800 clones, roughly 80% of them singletons. The sample consisted of PBMCs, taken after anti-PD-1 therapy. This sequence was found in a human donor with advanced basal cell or squamous cell carcinoma (not recorded which).

The CDR3 is CASSRGQGAGEQYF. The CDR3 coding sequence is TGTGCCAGCAGTCGGGGACAGGGGGCTGGAGAGCAGTACTTC. The chain links TRBV6-6 to TRBJ2-7; 12 nucleotides match TRBD1. V dropped 5 bases and J dropped 7; count of bases not matched to a gene: 6. The CDR3 is made up of 14 amino acids. From germline, CDR1 is MNHNY and CDR2 SVGAGI (reference sequence).